Ten or more counts support the clone carrying this T cell receptor (beta chain). The antigen is not known. Alongside a J-beta primer mix, a sample-barcoded 5' primer served in a second PCR lasting 7 to 11 cycles. TCRdb reprocessed the 5' RACE reads via MiXCR and lists one record per CDR3 protein. The data contain roughly 650,000 distinct CDR3 sequences, about a third of them singletons. There are 13 residues in the CDR3. Germline V lookup: CDR1 SEHNR, CDR2 FQNEAQ (reference sequence). With 1 base removed from V and 8 bases from J, the gap between germline ends came to 11 bases. The data derive from a study of blood T cells in healthy people across ages. Study-wide points: Since the PBMCs were unsorted, naive and antigen-experienced cells could not be conclusively compared. Age showed a roughly linear inverse relationship with TCR beta diversity per million T cells.

At least 5 micrograms of total RNA were extracted per sample. The specimen sequenced was blood. The clonotype was recovered from a woman older than 75 in good health. V gene TRBV7-9 combines with J gene TRBJ1-2, with D hard to call. CDR3 in DNA: TGTGCCAGCAGCTTAGGAGGGAACGGGGGCTACACCTTC. This gives the protein CASSLGGNGGYTF.